This T cell receptor (beta chain) was obtained from a study of breast tumors, draining lymph nodes, adjacent tissues. In this sample, this clonotype turned up many times. Axillary draining lymph nodes of breast cancer patients supplied the node samples. TCRdb itself ran the multiplex PCR reads through MiXCR, one entry per CDR3 protein. Of some 100,000 distinct CDR3 sequences in the sample, 21% were seen once. V shed 5 bases and J shed 4 bases, with 14 bases lying between them. Per the germline V gene, CDR1 is GTSNPN and CDR2 is SVGIG (reference sequence). The length of the CDR3 is 13 residues. The chain employs TRBV30 and TRBJ1-2; tentative D call: TRBD1 (5 bases). The TCR sequence derives from a female donor with breast cancer. Some clones in this sample may be carry-over from other donors' samples. Sequencing used axillary lymph node tissue. In DNA, the CDR3 is TGTGCCTGGCAACCCGGGACGAGCTATGGCTACACCTTC. Its protein product is CAWQPGTSYGYTF.